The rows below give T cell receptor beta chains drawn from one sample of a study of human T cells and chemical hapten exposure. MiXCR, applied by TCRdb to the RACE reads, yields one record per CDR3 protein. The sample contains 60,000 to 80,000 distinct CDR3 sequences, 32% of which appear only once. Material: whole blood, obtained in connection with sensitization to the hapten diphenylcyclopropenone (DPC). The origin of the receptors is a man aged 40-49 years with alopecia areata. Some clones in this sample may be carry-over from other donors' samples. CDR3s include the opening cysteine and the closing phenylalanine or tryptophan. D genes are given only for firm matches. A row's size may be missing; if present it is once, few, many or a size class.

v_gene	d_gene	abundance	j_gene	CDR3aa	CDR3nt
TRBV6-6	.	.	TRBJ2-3	CASSRQLRLEDTQYF	TGTGCCAGCAGCCGACAACTCCGATTGGAAGATACGCAGTATTTT
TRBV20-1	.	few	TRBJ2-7	CSLTGRTLREQYF	TGCAGTCTAACGGGACGGACCCTACGCGAGCAGTACTTC
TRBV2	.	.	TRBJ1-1	CASQLSANTEAFF	TGTGCCAGCCAGCTATCTGCGAACACTGAAGCTTTCTTT
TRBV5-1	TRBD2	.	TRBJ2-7	CASSLVPSGSYEQYF	TGCGCCAGCAGCTTGGTTCCTAGCGGGAGTTACGAGCAGTACTTC
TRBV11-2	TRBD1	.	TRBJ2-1	CASSLWDRQQFF	TGTGCCAGCAGCTTATGGGACAGACAGCAGTTCTTC
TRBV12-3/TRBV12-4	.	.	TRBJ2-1	CASSLMGNEQFF	TGTGCCAGCAGTCTAATGGGGAATGAGCAGTTCTTC
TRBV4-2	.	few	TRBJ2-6	CASSQADPSGANVLTF	TGTGCCAGCAGCCAAGCGGACCCTTCTGGGGCCAACGTCCTGACTTTC
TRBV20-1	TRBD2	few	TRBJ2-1	CSARDGLDYNEQFF	TGCAGTGCTAGAGATGGACTAGACTACAATGAGCAGTTCTTC
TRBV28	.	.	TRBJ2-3	CASSPTGSDTQYF	TGTGCCAGCAGTCCCACAGGGTCGGATACGCAGTATTTT
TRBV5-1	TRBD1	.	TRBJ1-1	CASSGGQGVNTEAFF	TGCGCCAGCAGCGGAGGACAGGGGGTTAACACTGAAGCTTTCTTT
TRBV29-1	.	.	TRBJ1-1	CSVYRSLNTEAFF	TGCAGCGTTTACAGAAGTCTGAACACTGAAGCTTTCTTT
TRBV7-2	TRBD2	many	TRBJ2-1	CASSSIGAGGYLYNEQFF	TGTGCCAGCAGCTCGATAGGAGCGGGAGGTTACCTCTACAATGAGCAGTTCTTC
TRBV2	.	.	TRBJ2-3	CASSAVGFDADTQYF	TGTGCCAGCAGCGCCGTAGGGTTCGACGCAGATACGCAGTATTTT
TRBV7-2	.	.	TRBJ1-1	CASSFEMNTEAFF	TGTGCCAGCAGCTTTGAGATGAACACTGAAGCTTTCTTT
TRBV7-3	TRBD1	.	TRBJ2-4	CASSSTGEDIQYF	TGTGCCAGCAGCTCGACAGGGGAGGACATTCAGTACTTC
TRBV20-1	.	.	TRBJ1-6	CSARKLDSPLHF	TGCAGTGCTAGGAAACTGGATTCACCCCTCCACTTT
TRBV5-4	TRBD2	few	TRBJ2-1	CASSLTSGDSYNEQFF	TGTGCCAGCAGCTTGACTAGCGGGGATTCCTACAATGAGCAGTTCTTC
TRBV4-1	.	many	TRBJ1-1	CASSQVNTEAFF	TGCGCCAGCAGCCAAGTGAACACTGAAGCTTTCTTT
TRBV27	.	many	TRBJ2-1	CASSTLTFDRPHYNEQFF	TGTGCCAGCAGTACGCTAACTTTCGACAGGCCCCACTACAATGAGCAGTTCTTC
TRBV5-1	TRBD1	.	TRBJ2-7	CARLWQGASIVPVSSYEQYF	TGCGCCAGGCTGTGGCAGGGGGCGAGCATTGTTCCGGTCAGCTCCTACGAGCAGTACTTC
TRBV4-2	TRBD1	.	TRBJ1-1	CASSQDRENTEAFF	TGTGCCAGCAGCCAGGACAGGGAGAACACTGAAGCTTTCTTT
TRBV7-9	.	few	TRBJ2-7	CASSPRDKRYEQYF	TGTGCCAGCAGCCCCCGGGACAAAAGATACGAGCAGTACTTC
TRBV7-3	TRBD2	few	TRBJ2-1	CASSVGRALGDNEQFF	TGTGCCAGCAGCGTCGGGAGGGCCCTCGGGGACAATGAGCAGTTCTTC